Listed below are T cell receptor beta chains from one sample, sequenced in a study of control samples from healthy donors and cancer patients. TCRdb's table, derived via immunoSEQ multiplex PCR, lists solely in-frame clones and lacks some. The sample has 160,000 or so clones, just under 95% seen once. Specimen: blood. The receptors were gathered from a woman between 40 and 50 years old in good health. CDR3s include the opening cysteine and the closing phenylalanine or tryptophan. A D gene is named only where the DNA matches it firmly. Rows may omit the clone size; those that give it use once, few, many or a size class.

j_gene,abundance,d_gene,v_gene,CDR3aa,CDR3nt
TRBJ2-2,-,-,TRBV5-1,CASSIRTGELFF,TGCGCCAGCAGCATCAGGACCGGGGAGCTGTTTTTT
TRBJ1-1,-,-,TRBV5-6,CASSLVSEAFF,TGTGCCAGCAGCTTGGTCTCAGAAGCTTTCTTT
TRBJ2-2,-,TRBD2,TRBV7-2,CASSLRGLAGGTGELFF,TGTGCCAGCAGCTTAAGGGGACTAGCGGGAGGAACCGGGGAGCTGTTTTTT
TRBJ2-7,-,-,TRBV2,CASTPLSYEQYF,TGTGCCAGCACTCCTCTCTCCTACGAGCAGTACTTC
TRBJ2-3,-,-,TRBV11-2,CASSLDRLAFSTDTQYF,TGTGCCAGCAGCTTAGATCGGCTAGCGTTTAGCACAGATACGCAGTATTTT
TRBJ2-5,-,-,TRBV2,CASSDTWGRGRETQYF,TGTGCCAGCAGTGATACTTGGGGCAGGGGACGAGAGACCCAGTACTTC
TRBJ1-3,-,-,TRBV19,CASRAIQVSHSGNTIYF,TGTGCCAGTAGAGCAATTCAGGTCTCCCACTCTGGAAACACCATATATTTT
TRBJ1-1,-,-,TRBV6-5,CASSFIGVMNTEAFF,TGTGCCAGCAGTTTCATAGGGGTGATGAACACTGAAGCTTTCTTT
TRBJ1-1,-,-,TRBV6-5,CASSRWGSGTEAFF,TGTGCCAGCAGTCGTTGGGGGTCTGGGACTGAAGCTTTCTTT
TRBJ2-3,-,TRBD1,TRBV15,CATSSDRGVGTDTQYF,TGTGCCACCAGCAGTGACAGGGGGGTTGGCACAGATACGCAGTATTTT
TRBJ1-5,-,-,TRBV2,CASSERGIGNQPQHF,TGTGCCAGCAGTGAAAGGGGCATTGGCAATCAGCCCCAGCATTTT
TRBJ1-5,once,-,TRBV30,CAWSVQGLNQPQHF,TGTGCCTGGAGTGTACAGGGCCTCAATCAGCCCCAGCATTTT
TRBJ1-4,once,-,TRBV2,CAGHGILNEKLFF,TGTGCCGGACACGGGATTCTTAATGAAAAACTGTTTTTT
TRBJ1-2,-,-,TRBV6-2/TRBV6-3,CASSYSKGLPANYGYTF,TGTGCCAGCAGTTACTCGAAAGGTCTGCCAGCCAACTATGGCTACACCTTC
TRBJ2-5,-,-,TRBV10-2,CASSEAGQETQYF,TGCGCCAGCAGTGAAGCTGGCCAAGAGACCCAGTACTTC
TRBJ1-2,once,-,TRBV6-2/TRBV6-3,CASSYSIPQGVFGYTF,TGTGCCAGCAGTTACTCCATCCCACAGGGCGTATTCGGCTACACCTTC
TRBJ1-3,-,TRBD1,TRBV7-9,CASSTGTGDGNTIYF,TGTGCCAGCAGCACAGGGACAGGGGACGGAAACACCATATATTTT
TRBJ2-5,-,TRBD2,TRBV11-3,CASSLGADASGSETQYF,TGTGCCAGCAGCTTAGGCGCGGATGCTAGCGGGAGTGAGACCCAGTACTTC
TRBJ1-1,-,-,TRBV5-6,CASSETGGENTEAFF,TGTGCCAGCAGCGAGACCGGAGGTGAGAACACTGAAGCTTTCTTT
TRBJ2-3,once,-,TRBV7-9,CASSLGAGAQYF,TGTGCCAGCAGCTTAGGGGCAGGCGCGCAGTATTTT
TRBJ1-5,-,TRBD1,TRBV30,CAWKTRQGAQPQHF,TGTGCCTGGAAAACCCGACAGGGAGCTCAGCCCCAGCATTTT
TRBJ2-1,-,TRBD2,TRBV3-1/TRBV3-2,CASSRLAGGYNEQFF,TGTGCCAGCAGCCGCCTAGCGGGCGGCTACAATGAGCAGTTCTTC
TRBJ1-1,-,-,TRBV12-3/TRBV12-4,CASSSILGAFF,TGTGCCAGCAGTTCGATCCTGGGAGCTTTCTTT
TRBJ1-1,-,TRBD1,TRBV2,CASRQGARATEAFF,TGTGCCAGCAGGCAGGGGGCGCGGGCCACTGAAGCTTTCTTT
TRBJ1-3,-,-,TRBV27,CASRPNTVSYSGNTIYF,TGTGCCAGCCGCCCGAACACAGTATCCTACTCTGGAAACACCATATATTTT
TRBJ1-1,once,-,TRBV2,CASSAEGGTEAFF,TGTGCCAGCAGTGCTGAGGGGGGCACTGAAGCTTTCTTT